The clone carrying this T cell receptor beta chain was counted ten times or more. The antigen is not known. This CDR3 has 13 residues. CDR1 and CDR2 (germline): MNHNS, SASEGT. Trimming cost V 8 bases and J 11 bases, with 20 bases left between them. The data were taken from a study of T cells after yellow fever vaccination. Study at large: Preparation of the low-cell-number fractions used SMART-Seq v4 Ultra Low Input.

Study results and limitations: Post-booster reappearance was seen for most primary-vaccination clones (around 96% CD4, around 91% CD8). CD4 and CD8 compartments shared a small share of clonotypes.

A 5'RACE template-switching step, the method used to make TCR cDNA, added a universal primer site and UMIs. MiXCR, applied by TCRdb to the 5' RACE reads, yields one record per CDR3 protein. Among some 600,000 distinct CDR3 sequences listed, 9% to 15% were seen once. This sequence was found in a man aged 25 to 40 who received the YFV17D yellow fever vaccine. The specimen was PBMCs, collected on the day of the yellow fever booster vaccination. J is TRBJ2-3 and V is TRBV6-1, with D perhaps assigned TRBD1 or TRBD2 (6 bases each). Written as DNA, the CDR3 is TGTGCCAGCGGGATAGTACGGGGGCAGGAGCAGTATTTT. Translating it yields CASGIVRGQEQYF.